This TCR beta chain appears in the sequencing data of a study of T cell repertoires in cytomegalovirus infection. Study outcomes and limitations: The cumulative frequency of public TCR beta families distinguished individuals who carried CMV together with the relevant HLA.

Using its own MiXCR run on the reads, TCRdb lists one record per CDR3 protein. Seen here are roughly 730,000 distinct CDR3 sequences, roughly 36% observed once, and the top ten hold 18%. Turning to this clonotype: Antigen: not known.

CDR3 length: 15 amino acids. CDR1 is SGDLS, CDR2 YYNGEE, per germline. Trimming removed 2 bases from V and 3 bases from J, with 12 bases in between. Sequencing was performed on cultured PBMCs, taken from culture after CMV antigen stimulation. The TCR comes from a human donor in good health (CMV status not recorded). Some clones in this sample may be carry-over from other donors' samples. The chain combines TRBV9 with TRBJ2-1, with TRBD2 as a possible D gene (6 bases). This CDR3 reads CASSVGGVIYNEQFF. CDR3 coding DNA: TGTGCCAGCAGCGTGGGCGGGGTAATCTACAATGAGCAGTTCTTC.